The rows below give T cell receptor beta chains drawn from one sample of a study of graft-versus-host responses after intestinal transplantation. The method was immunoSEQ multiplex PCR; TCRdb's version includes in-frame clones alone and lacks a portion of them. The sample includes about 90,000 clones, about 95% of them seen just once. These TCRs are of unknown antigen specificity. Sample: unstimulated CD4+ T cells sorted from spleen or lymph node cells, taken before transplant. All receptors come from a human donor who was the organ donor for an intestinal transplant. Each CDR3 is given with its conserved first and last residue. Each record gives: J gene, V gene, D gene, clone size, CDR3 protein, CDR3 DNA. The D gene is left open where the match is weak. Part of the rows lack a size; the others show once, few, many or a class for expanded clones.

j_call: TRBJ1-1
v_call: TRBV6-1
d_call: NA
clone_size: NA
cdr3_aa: CASSELGGEVGTEAFF
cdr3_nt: TGTGCCAGCAGTGAATTGGGGGGGGAAGTGGGCACTGAAGCTTTCTTT

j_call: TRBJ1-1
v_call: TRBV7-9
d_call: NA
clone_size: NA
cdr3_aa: CASSLLSGKAFF
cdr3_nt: TGTGCCAGCAGCTTACTGTCCGGGAAAGCTTTCTTT

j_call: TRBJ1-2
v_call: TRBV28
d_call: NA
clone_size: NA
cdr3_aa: CASTVGGYGYTF
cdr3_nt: TGTGCCAGCACTGTGGGGGGCTATGGCTACACCTTC

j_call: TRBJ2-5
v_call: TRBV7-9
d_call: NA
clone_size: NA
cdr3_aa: CASSWNREGTQYF
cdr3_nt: TGTGCCAGCAGCTGGAACAGGGAGGGGACCCAGTACTTC

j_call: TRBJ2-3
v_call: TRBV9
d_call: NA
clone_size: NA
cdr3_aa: CASSVSGAADTQYF
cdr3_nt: TGTGCCAGCAGCGTATCGGGGGCAGCAGATACGCAGTATTTT

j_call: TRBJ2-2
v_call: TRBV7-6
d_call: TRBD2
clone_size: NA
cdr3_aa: CASSRPGLAGKGSTGELFF
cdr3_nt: TGTGCCAGCAGCCGTCCGGGACTAGCGGGAAAAGGTAGCACCGGGGAGCTGTTTTTT

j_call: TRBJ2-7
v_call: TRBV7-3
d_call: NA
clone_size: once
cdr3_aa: CASSTSSGYEQYF
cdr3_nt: TGTGCCAGTTCGACTAGTTCCGGATACGAGCAGTACTTC

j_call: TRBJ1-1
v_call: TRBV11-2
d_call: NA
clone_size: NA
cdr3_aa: CASSLDGRANTEAFF
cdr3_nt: TGTGCCAGCAGCTTAGATGGGCGGGCGAACACTGAAGCTTTCTTT

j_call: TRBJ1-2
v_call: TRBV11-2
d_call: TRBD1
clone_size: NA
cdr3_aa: CASSPQGTAFLYGYTF
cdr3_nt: TGTGCCAGCAGCCCGCAAGGGACAGCTTTCCTGTATGGCTACACCTTC

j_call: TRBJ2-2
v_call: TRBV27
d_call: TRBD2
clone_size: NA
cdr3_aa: CASRSLAGGLTGELFF
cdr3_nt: TGTGCCAGCAGGTCTCTAGCGGGGGGTTTGACCGGGGAGCTGTTTTTT

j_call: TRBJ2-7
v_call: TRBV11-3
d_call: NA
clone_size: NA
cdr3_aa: CASSQWTYEQYF
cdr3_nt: TGTGCCAGCAGCCAGTGGACCTACGAGCAGTACTTC

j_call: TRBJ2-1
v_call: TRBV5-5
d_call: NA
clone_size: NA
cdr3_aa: CASSLGLSYNEQFF
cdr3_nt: TGTGCCAGCAGCTTGGGCCTCTCCTACAATGAGCAGTTCTTC

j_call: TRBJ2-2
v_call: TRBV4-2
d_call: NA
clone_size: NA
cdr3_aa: CASSQDQTYTGELFF
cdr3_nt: TGTGCCAGCAGCCAAGATCAGACCTACACCGGGGAGCTGTTTTTT

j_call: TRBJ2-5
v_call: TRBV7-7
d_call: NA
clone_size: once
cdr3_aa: CASSLGGGETQYF
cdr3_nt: TGTGCTAGCAGCTTGGGGGGCGGAGAGACCCAGTACTTC

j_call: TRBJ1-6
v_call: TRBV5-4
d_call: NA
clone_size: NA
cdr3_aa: CASSLGAGESPLHF
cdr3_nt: TGTGCCAGCAGCTTGGGGGCAGGGGAATCACCCCTCCACTTT

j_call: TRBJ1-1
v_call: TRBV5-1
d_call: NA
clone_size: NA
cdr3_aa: CASSLVGRENTEAFF
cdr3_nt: TGCGCCAGCAGCTTGGTCGGACGGGAGAACACTGAAGCTTTCTTT

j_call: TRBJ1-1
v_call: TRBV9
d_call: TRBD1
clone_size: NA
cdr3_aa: CASSPLTGMDTEAFF
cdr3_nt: TGTGCCAGCAGCCCTCTGACAGGGATGGACACTGAAGCTTTCTTT

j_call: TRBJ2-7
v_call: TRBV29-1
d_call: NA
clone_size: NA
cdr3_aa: CSVGSGTSAYEQYF
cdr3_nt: TGCAGCGTGGGATCCGGGACATCAGCCTACGAGCAGTACTTC